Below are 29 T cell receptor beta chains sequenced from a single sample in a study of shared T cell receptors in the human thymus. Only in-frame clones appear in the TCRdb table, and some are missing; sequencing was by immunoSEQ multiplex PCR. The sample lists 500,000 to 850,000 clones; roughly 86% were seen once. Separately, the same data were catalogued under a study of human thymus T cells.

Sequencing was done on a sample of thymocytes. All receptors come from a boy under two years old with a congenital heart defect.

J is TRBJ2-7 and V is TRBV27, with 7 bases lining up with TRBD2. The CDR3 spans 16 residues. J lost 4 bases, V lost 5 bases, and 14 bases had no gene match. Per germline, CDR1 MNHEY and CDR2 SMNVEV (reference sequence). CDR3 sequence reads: CASSANRGRAPYEQYF. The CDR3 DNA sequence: TGTGCCAGCAGTGCCAATCGTGGGAGGGCGCCGTACGAGCAGTACTTC.

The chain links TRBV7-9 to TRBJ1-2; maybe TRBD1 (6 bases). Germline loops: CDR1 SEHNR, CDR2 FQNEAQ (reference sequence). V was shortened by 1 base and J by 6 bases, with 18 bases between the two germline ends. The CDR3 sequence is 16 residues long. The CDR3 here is CASSLGVGGGPNGYTF. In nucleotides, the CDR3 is TGTGCCAGCAGCTTAGGGGTGGGAGGGGGTCCGAATGGCTACACCTTC.

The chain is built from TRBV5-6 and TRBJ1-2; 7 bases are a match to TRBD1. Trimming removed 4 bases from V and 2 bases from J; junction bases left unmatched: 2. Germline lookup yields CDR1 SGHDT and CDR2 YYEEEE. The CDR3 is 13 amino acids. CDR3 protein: CASSLGQNYGYTF. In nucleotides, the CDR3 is TGTGCCAGCAGCCTGGGACAGAACTATGGCTACACCTTC.

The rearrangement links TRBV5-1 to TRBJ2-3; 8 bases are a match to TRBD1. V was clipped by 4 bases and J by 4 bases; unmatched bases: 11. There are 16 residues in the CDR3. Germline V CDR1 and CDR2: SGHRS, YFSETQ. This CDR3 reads CASSTDGTGPADTQYF. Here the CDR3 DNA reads TGCGCCAGCAGCACCGACGGGACAGGCCCCGCAGATACGCAGTATTTT.

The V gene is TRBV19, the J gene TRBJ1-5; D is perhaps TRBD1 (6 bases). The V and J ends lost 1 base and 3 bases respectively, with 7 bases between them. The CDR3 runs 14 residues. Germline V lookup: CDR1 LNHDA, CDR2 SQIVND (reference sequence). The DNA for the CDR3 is TGTGCCAGTAGTATAGGGGACAACAATCAGCCCCAGCATTTT. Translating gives CASSIGDNNQPQHF.

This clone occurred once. The CDR3 coding sequence is TGCAGCGTTGAAGTTCAAACCGGGGAGCTGTTTTTT. Protein sequence: CSVEVQTGELFF. The chain couples TRBV29-1 to TRBJ2-2; D uncertain. Germline CDR1 reads SQVTM; CDR2 reads ANQGSEA. The V end was cut by 1 base, the J end by 5 bases, with 5 bases between. The CDR3 is made up of 12 amino acids.

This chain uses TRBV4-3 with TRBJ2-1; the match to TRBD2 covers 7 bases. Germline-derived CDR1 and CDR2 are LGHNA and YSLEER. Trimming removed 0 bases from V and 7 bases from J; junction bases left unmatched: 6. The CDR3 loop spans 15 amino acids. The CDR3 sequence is CASSQEGLTLNEQFF. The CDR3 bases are TGCGCCAGCAGCCAAGAGGGACTAACGCTGAATGAGCAGTTCTTC.

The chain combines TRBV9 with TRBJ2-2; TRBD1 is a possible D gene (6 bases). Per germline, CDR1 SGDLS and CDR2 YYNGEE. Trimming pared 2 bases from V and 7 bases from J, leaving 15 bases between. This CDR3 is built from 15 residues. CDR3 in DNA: TGTGCCAGCAGCGTTGAAACAGGGTTGGGCGGGGAGCTGTTTTTT. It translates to CASSVETGLGGELFF.

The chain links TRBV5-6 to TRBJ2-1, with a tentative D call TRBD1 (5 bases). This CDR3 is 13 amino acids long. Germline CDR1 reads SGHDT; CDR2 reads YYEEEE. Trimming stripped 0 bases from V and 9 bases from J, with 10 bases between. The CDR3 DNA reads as TGTGCCAGCAGCTTGGAGGGGTTAAGTGAGCAGTTCTTC. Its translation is CASSLEGLSEQFF.

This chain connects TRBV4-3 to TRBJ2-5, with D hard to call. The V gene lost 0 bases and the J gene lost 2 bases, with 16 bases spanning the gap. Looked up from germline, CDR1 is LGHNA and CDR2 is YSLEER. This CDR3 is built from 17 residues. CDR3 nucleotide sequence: TGCGCCAGCAGCCAAGATAGGCCTCCCGCCGGGCAAGAGACCCAGTACTTC. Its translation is CASSQDRPPAGQETQYF.

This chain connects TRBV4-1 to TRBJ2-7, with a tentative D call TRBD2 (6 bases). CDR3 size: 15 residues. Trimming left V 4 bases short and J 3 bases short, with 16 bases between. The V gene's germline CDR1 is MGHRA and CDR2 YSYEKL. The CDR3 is CASSPHRRENYEQYF. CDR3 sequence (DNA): TGCGCCAGCAGCCCCCATCGACGGGAGAACTACGAGCAGTACTTC.

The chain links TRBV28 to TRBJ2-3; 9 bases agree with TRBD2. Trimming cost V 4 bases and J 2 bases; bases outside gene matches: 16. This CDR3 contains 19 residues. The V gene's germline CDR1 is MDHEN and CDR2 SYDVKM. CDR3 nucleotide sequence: TGTGCCAGCAGTTGGATGGGCGGGGGGGCCACAGCTCTCACAGATACGCAGTATTTT. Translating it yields CASSWMGGGATALTDTQYF.

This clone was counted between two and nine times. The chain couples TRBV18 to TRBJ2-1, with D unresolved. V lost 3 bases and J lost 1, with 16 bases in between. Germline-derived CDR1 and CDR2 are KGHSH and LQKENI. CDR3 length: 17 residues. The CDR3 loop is CASSPSVPKKSYNEQFF. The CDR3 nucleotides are TGTGCCAGCTCACCGTCGGTTCCGAAAAAGTCCTACAATGAGCAGTTCTTC.

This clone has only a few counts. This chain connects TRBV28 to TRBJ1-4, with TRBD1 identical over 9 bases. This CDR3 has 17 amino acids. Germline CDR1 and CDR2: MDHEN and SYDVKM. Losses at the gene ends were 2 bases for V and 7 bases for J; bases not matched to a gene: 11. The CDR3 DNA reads TGTGCCAGCAGTTTAGGGGAGTGGGGACAGGGAAGTGAAAAACTGTTTTTT. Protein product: CASSLGEWGQGSEKLFF.

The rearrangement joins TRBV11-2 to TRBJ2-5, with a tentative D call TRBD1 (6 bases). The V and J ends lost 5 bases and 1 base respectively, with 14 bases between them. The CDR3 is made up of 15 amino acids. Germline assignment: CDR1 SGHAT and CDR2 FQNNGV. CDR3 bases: TGTGCCAGCAGCACCCGACAGGCCATCCAAGAGACCCAGTACTTC. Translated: CASSTRQAIQETQYF.

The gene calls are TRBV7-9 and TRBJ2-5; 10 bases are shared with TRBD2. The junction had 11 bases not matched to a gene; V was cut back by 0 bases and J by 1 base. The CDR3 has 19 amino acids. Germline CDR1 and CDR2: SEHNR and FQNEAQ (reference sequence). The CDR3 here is CASSLAQSGRARFQETQYF. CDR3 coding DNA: TGTGCCAGCAGCTTAGCCCAAAGCGGGAGGGCCCGTTTCCAAGAGACCCAGTACTTC.

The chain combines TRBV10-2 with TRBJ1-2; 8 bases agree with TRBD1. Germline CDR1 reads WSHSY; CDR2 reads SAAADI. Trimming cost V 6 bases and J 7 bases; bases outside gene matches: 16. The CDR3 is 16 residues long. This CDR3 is CASSPSGQGAGGGYTF. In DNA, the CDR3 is TGCGCCAGCAGCCCATCCGGTCAGGGGGCCGGGGGTGGCTACACCTTC.

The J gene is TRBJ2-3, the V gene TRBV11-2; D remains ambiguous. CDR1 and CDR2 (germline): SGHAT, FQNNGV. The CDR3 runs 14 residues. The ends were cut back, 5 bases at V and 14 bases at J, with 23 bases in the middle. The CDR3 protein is CASSPPPKLNYRYF. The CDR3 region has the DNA TGTGCCAGCAGCCCCCCTCCTAAGCTAAATTACCGGTATTTT.

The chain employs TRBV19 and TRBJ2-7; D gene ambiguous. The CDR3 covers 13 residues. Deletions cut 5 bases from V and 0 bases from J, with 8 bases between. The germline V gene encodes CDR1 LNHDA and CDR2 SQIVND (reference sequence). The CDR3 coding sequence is TGTGCCAGTAGTGCAGGCCCCTCCTACGAGCAGTACTTC. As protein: CASSAGPSYEQYF.

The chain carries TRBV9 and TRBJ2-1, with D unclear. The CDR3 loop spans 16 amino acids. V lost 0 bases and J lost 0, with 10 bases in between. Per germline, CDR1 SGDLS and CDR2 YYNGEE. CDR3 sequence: CASSVVRSSSYNEQFF. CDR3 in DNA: TGTGCCAGCAGCGTAGTGCGTTCGAGCTCCTACAATGAGCAGTTCTTC.

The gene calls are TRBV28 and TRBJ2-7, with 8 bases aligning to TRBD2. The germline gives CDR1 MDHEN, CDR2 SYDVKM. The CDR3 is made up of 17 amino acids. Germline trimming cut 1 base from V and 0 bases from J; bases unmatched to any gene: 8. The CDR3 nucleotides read TGTGCCAGCAGTTTATTGGCCGTAAGCGGGAGCTCCTACGAGCAGTACTTC. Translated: CASSLLAVSGSSYEQYF.

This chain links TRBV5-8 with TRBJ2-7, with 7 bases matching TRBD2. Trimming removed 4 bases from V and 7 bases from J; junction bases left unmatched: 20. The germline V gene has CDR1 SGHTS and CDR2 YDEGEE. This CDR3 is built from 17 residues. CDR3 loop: CASSLGREGFDIWEQYF. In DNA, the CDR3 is TGTGCCAGCAGCCTTGGGAGGGAGGGGTTTGATATTTGGGAGCAGTACTTC.

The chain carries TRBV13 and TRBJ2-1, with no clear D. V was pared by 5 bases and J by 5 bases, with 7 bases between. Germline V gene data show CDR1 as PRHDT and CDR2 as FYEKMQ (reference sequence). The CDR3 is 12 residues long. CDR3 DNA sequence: TGTGCCAGCAGCGAACAAGACAATGAGCAGTTCTTC. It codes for CASSEQDNEQFF.

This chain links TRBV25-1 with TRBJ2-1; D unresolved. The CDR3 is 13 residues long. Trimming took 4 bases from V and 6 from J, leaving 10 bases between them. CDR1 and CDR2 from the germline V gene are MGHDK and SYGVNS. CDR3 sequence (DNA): TGTGCCAGCAGTGCTCTTTTAGTCAATGAGCAGTTCTTC. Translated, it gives CASSALLVNEQFF.

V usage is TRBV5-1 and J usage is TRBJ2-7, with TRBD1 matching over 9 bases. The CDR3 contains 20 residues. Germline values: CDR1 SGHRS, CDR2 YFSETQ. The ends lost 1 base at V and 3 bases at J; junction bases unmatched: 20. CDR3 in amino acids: CASSLKRGQGFRGPDYEQYF. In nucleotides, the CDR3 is TGCGCCAGCAGCTTGAAGAGAGGACAGGGGTTCCGGGGTCCCGACTACGAGCAGTACTTC.

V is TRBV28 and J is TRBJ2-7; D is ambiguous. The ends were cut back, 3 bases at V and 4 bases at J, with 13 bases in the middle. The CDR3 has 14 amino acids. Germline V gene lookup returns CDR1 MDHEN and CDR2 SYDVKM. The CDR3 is CASSFRGAGYEQYF. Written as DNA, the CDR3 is TGTGCCAGCAGTTTCAGAGGAGCTGGTTACGAGCAGTACTTC. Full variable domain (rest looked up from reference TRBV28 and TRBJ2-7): DVKVTQSSRYLVKRTGEKVFLECVQDMDHENMFWYRQDPGLGLRLIYFSYDVKMKEKGDIPEGYSVSREKKERFSLILESASTNQTSMYLCASSFRGAGYEQYFGPGTRLTVT.

The CDR3 nucleotides read TGCGCCAGCAGCCCTCCGGGCGGGGTAACCTCCTACGAGCAGTACTTC. This sequence encodes CASSPPGGVTSYEQYF. The rearrangement joins TRBV4-1 to TRBJ2-7, with D possibly TRBD2 on 6 matching bases. Trimming left V 4 bases short and J 0 bases short, with 16 bases between. This CDR3 spans 16 amino acids. Germline CDR1 reads MGHRA; CDR2 reads YSYEKL.

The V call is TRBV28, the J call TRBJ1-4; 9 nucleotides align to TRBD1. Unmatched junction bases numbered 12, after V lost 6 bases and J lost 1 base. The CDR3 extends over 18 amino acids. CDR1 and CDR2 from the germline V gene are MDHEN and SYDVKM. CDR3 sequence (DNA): TGTGCCAGCAGATTCCCGGGACAGGGATTTGGAACTAATGAAAAACTGTTTTTT. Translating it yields CASRFPGQGFGTNEKLFF.

The DNA for the CDR3 is TGTGCCAGCAGAACACCCGGACACTCCTACAATGAGCAGTTCTTC. It is translated as CASRTPGHSYNEQFF. V and J are TRBV27 and TRBJ2-1, with D tentatively TRBD1 (5 bases). This CDR3 contains 15 residues. In germline, CDR1 is MNHEY, CDR2 SMNVEV (reference sequence). With 6 bases removed from V and 0 bases from J, the gap between germline ends came to 12 bases.